This section outlines one TCR beta chain sequence together with its context. Repertoires were generated with immunoSEQ multiplex PCR, while TCRdb's copy carries only in-frame clones and drops some. This sample yields tens of thousands of clones, of which approximately 88% are seen a single time; about 4.1% belongs to the top ten. The data belong to a study of blood T cell repertoires in COVID-19. The ends were cut back, 7 bases at V and 3 bases at J, with 9 bases in the middle. The CDR3 totals 12 residues. Sequencing was performed on peripheral blood. The chain has TRBV12-3 or TRBV12-4 and TRBJ2-5, with D perhaps matching TRBD2 (5 bases). This TCR was sampled from a man aged 50 or older with active COVID-19. The CDR3 region is CASNGLEETQYF. CDR3 sequence (DNA): TGTGCCAGCAACGGACTGGAAGAGACCCAGTACTTC.